The clone carrying this T cell receptor (beta chain) has a handful of counts. RNA transcripts provided the source from which TCR beta CDR3 regions were amplified. HTBI primers were employed in a first-round RT-PCR of the TCR CDR3. In TCRdb, the multiplex PCR reads were re-called with MiXCR into one record per CDR3 protein. The profile shows about 200,000 distinct CDR3 sequences, 15% to 20% of them singletons. These data belong to a study of T cells in Graves' hyperthyroidism and ophthalmopathy. Each diagnosis was grounded in clinical symptoms, serum thyroxine and TRAb, thyroid ultrasound, and orbital computed tomography. Germline V gene sequence: CDR1 SQVTM, CDR2 ANQGSEA. The CDR3 covers 13 residues. V was pared by 8 bases and J by 10 bases, with 9 bases of the junction left unmatched.

The chain carries TRBV29-1 and TRBJ1-4, with 11 nucleotides matching TRBD1. This clonotype was sampled from a man aged 35 to 55 with Graves' hyperthyroidism. Sequencing was carried out using blood. The CDR3 reads CSTTGTGGRKLFF. In DNA, the CDR3 is TGCAGCACAACCGGGACAGGGGGTCGAAAACTGTTTTTT.